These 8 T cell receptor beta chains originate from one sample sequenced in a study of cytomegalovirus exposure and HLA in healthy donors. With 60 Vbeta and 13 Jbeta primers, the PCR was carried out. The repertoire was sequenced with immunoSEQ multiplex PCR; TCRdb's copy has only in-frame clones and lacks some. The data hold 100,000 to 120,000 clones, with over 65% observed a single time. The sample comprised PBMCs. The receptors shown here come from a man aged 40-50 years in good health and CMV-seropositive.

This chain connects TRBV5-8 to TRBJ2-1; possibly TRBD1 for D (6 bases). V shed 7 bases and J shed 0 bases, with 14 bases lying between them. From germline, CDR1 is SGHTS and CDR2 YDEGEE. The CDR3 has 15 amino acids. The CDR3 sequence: CASGPTGYSYNEQFF. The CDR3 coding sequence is TGTGCCAGCGGACCCACAGGGTACTCCTACAATGAGCAGTTCTTC.

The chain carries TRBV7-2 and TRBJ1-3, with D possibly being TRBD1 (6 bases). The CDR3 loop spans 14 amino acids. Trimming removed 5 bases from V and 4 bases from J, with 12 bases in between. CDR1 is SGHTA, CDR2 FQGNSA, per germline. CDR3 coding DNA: TGTGCCAGCAGCCAGGGGTGGAGAGGAAACACCATATATTTT. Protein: CASSQGWRGNTIYF.

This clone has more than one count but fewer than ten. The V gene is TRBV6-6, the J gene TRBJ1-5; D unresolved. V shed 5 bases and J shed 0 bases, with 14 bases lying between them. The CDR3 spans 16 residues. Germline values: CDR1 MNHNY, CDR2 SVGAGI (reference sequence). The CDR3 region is CASSADRDFSNQPQHF. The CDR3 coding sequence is TGTGCCAGCAGTGCCGACCGGGATTTTAGCAATCAGCCCCAGCATTTT.

The CDR3 region has the DNA TGTGCCAGCATCCGCGGGACAGCGGGGGGAAAACTGTTTTTT. Amino acid sequence: CASIRGTAGGKLFF. The chain combines TRBV2 with TRBJ1-4; 7 bases match TRBD1. J lost 10 bases, V lost 7 bases, and 12 bases had no gene match. Germline CDR1 is SNHLY and CDR2 is FYNNEI. The CDR3 is 14 amino acids.

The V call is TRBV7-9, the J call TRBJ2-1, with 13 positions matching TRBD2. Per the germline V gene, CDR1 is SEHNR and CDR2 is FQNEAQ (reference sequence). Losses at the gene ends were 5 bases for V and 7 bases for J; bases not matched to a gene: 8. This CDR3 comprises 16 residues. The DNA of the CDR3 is TGTGCCAGCAGCCGGACTAGCGGGGGACGGGGGAATGAGCAGTTCTTC. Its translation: CASSRTSGGRGNEQFF. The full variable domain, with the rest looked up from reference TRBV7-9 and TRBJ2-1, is DTGVSQNPRHKITKRGQNVTFRCDPISEHNRLYWYRQTLGQGPEFLTYFQNEAQLEKSRLLSDRFSAERPKGSFSTLEIQRTEQGDSAMYLCASSRTSGGRGNEQFFGPGTRLTVL.

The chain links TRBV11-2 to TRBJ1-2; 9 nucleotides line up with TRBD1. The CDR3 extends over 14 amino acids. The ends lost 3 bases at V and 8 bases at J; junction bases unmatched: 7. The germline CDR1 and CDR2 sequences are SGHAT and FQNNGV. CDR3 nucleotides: TGTGCCAGCAGCTTCTCCGGACAGGGGAGAGGCTACACCTTC. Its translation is CASSFSGQGRGYTF.

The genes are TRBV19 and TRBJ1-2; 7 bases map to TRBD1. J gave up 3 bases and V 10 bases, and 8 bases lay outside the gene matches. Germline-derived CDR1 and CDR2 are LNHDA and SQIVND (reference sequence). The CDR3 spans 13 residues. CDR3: CATDDRDHYGYTF. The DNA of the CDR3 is TGTGCCACCGACGACAGGGACCACTATGGCTACACCTTC.

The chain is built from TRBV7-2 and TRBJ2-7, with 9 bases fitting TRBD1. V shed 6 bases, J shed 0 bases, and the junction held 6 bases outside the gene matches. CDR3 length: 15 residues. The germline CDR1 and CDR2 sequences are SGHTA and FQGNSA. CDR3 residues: CASSLRTGASYEQYF. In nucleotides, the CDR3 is TGTGCCAGCAGTCTTAGGACAGGGGCCTCCTACGAGCAGTACTTC.